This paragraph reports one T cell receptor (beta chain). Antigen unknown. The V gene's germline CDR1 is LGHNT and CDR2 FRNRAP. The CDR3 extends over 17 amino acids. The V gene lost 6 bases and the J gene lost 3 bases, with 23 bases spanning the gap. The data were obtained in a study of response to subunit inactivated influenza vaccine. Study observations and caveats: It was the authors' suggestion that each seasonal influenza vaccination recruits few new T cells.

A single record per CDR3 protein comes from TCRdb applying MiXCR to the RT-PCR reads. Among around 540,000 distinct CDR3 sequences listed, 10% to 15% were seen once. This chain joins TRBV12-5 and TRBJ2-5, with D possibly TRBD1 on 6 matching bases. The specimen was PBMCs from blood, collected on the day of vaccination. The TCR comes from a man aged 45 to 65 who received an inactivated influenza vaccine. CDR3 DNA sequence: TGTGCTAGTGGACCACCTGAAACATCGGGACACGAAGAGACCCAGTACTTC. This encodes CASGPPETSGHEETQYF.